The T cell receptor beta chain under discussion was sequenced for a study of T cells after yellow fever vaccination. Turning to the study itself: Those fractions that held only low numbers of cells were prepared using the SMART-Seq v4 Ultra Low Input RNA kit.

Between the trimmed V and J ends, which lost 1 base and 2 bases, there was a span of 12 bases. The CDR3 runs 15 residues. The germline CDR1 and CDR2 sequences are LGHDT and YNNKEL (reference sequence). TCRdb ran MiXCR on the 5' RACE reads and lists one entry per CDR3 protein. The table lists hundreds of thousands of distinct CDR3 sequences, around 20% of them singletons, with 18% in the top ten. This clonotype was detected ten times or more. The chain joins TRBV3-1 to TRBJ2-7; D ambiguous. The material was PBMCs, obtained before the yellow fever booster vaccination. The sequence came from a man aged 18 to 35 who received the YFV17D yellow fever vaccine. This CDR3 reads CASSQGGLNPYEQYV. For the CDR3, the DNA is TGTGCCAGCAGCCAAGGGGGATTAAACCCCTACGAGCAGTACGTC.